The 7 T cell receptor beta chains below come from one sample, sequenced in a study of long-term antiretroviral therapy in people with HIV. The libraries were made with immunoSEQ v3.0 at survey level. Here immunoSEQ multiplex PCR was the method, and the copy in TCRdb shows in-frame clones only, minus some. The sample shows fewer than 45,000 clones, 85% to 95% of them seen only once. Sequenced material: unsorted PBMCs, taken 4.1 years after starting antiretroviral therapy. Receptor source: a woman aged 45 to 65 with HIV.

V is TRBV6-5 and J is TRBJ1-2, with D possibly matching TRBD1 (5 bases). Per germline, CDR1 MNHEY and CDR2 SVGAGI. V was trimmed by 2 bases and J by 8 bases, leaving 15 bases between them. CDR3 length: 14 residues. CDR3: CASSYGSARDGYTF. Written as DNA, the CDR3 is TGTGCCAGCAGTTACGGGTCCGCCAGGGACGGCTACACCTTC.

The rearrangement links TRBV6-5 to TRBJ2-1; 7 positions match TRBD2. CDR1 and CDR2 (germline): MNHEY, SVGAGI. The V segment lost 3 bases and the J segment 8 bases; nucleotides outside the gene matches: 4. This CDR3 is built from 13 residues. The CDR3 sequence: CASSYREGDEQFF. In nucleotides, the CDR3 is TGTGCCAGCAGTTATAGGGAGGGCGATGAGCAGTTCTTC.

The V and J genes are TRBV30 and TRBJ1-1; D remains ambiguous. CDR3 length: 14 residues. The V gene lost 1 base and the J gene lost 1 base, with 10 bases spanning the gap. Germline CDR1 GTSNPN, CDR2 SVGIG (reference sequence). CDR3: CAWSGRGPNTEAFF. Here the CDR3 DNA reads TGTGCCTGGAGTGGCCGCGGACCGAACACTGAAGCTTTCTTT.

The genes are TRBV19 and TRBJ2-1; D is uncertain. Trimming removed 8 bases at V and 4 bases at J, with 9 bases between. CDR1 and CDR2 (germline): LNHDA, SQIVND (reference sequence). The CDR3 spans 12 residues. The CDR3 is CASGAQYNEQFF. The CDR3 DNA is TGTGCCAGTGGAGCCCAATACAATGAGCAGTTCTTC.

The J gene is TRBJ1-2, the V gene TRBV14; TRBD1 is a possible D gene (5 bases). This CDR3 has 17 amino acids. CDR1 is SGHDN, CDR2 FVKESK, per germline. V was cut by 1 base and J by 0 bases, with 15 bases left in between. The CDR3 loop reads CASSQAGTGLPNYGYTF. CDR3 DNA: TGTGCCAGCAGCCAAGCGGGAACAGGTCTCCCTAACTATGGCTACACCTTC.

V usage is TRBV6-1 and J usage is TRBJ1-1; 7 bases are shared with TRBD1. V shed 4 bases and J 4 bases; nucleotides not matched to a gene: 6. Germline V gene sequence: CDR1 MNHNS, CDR2 SASEGT. The CDR3 is 14 residues long. DNA for the CDR3: TGTGCCAGCAGTGTACAGGGGTCAGGCACTGAAGCTTTCTTT. It is translated as CASSVQGSGTEAFF.

This clone was recorded once. This chain connects TRBV5-1 to TRBJ1-5, with no clear D. Germline CDR1 SGHRS, CDR2 YFSETQ. CDR3 length equals 15 residues. Trimming took 0 bases from V and 1 from J, leaving 8 bases between them. Here the CDR3 DNA reads TGCGCCAGCAGCTTGGACCCAGGCAGCAATCAGCCCCAGCATTTT. Its protein is CASSLDPGSNQPQHF.